These 2 T cell receptor beta chains were sequenced from one sample in a study of CD8 T cells in ankylosing spondylitis. Points from the study as a whole: A motif of 7 to 9 highly homologous TCR beta variants was seen as apparently characteristic of ankylosing spondylitis blood.

For these receptors, no antigen is known. From the 5' RACE reads, TCRdb called clonotypes with MiXCR, one entry per CDR3 protein. The repertoire holds about 750,000 distinct CDR3 sequences, with roughly 19% as singletons. Sequences were obtained from blood, either unsorted or a sorted T cell fraction (not recorded which). These receptors all stem from a male donor with ankylosing spondylitis.

This clonotype appeared a few times. This chain uses TRBV6-5 with TRBJ2-3; D gene uncertain. CDR1 and CDR2 from the germline V gene are MNHEY and SVGAGI. V was pared by 0 bases and J by 5 bases, with 6 bases between. CDR3 length: 13 amino acids. The CDR3 loop reads CASSYSDGDTQYF. The DNA for the CDR3 is TGTGCCAGCAGTTACTCGGATGGAGATACGCAGTATTTT.

In DNA, the CDR3 is TGTGCCAGCACCTTGGGGACAGTGGGCCATCAGCCCCAGCATTTT. Its protein is CASTLGTVGHQPQHF. The rearrangement joins TRBV12-3 or TRBV12-4 to TRBJ1-5; 7 bases are a match to TRBD1. The CDR3 is made up of 15 amino acids. J gave up 5 bases and V 7 bases, and 11 bases lay outside the gene matches.